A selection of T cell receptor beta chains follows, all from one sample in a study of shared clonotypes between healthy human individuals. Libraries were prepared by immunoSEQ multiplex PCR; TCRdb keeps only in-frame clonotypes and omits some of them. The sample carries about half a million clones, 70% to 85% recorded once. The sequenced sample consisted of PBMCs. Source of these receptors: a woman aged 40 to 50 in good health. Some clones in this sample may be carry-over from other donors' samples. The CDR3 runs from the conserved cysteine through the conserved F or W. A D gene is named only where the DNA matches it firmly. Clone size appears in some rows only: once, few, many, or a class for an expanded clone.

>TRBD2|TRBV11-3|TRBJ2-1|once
CASSPGLAGGTEQFF
TGTGCCAGCAGCCCGGGACTAGCGGGAGGGACTGAGCAGTTCTTC
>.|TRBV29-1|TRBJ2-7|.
CSVERGADSYEQYF
TGCAGCGTTGAGAGGGGGGCGGATTCCTACGAGCAGTACTTC
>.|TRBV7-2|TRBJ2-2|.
CASSLVRITGELFF
TGTGCCAGCAGCTTAGTTAGGATTACCGGGGAGCTGTTTTTT
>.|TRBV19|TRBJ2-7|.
CASSTTGDYEQYF
TGTGCCAGTAGTACCACGGGAGACTACGAGCAGTACTTC
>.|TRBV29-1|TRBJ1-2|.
CSGRSGDGYTF
TGCAGCGGCAGGTCAGGGGACGGCTACACCTTC
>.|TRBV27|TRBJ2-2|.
CASTAGLGAGELFF
TGTGCCAGCACCGCCGGATTGGGTGCCGGGGAGCTGTTTTTT
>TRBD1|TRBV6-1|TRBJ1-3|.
CASSAGQGVNTIYF
TGTGCCAGCAGTGCGGGACAGGGGGTAAACACCATATATTTT
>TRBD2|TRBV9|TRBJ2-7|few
CASSAGTSGYEQYF
TGTGCCAGCAGCGCTGGGACTAGCGGCTACGAGCAGTACTTC
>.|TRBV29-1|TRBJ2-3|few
CSVVYGADTQYF
TGCAGCGTTGTCTACGGGGCAGATACGCAGTATTTT
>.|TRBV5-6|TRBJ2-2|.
CASSLMWESYTGELFF
TGTGCCAGCAGCTTGATGTGGGAGTCGTACACCGGGGAGCTGTTTTTT
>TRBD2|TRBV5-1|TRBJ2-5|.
CASSLAREKETQYF
TGCGCCAGCAGCTTGGCGCGGGAGAAAGAGACCCAGTACTTC
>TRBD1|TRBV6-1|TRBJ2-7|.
CASSESRGPYEQYF
TGTGCCAGCAGTGAATCCAGGGGGCCCTACGAGCAGTACTTC
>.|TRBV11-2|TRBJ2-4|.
CASSLETARGGYIQYF
TGTGCCAGCAGCTTAGAAACCGCCCGGGGAGGTTACATTCAGTACTTC
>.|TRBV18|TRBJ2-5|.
CASSPGTPQETQYF
TGTGCCAGCTCACCAGGGACCCCCCAAGAGACCCAGTACTTC
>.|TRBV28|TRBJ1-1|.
CASKVRHTEAFF
TGTGCCAGCAAGGTCAGGCACACTGAAGCTTTCTTT
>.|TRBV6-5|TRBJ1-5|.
CATQPPGGNQPQHF
TGTGCTACTCAGCCCCCCGGGGGGAATCAGCCCCAGCATTTT
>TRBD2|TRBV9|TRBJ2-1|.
CASSTGGNEQFF
TGTGCCAGCAGTACGGGGGGGAATGAGCAGTTCTTC
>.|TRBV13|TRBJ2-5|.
CASSSRLGTQYF
TGTGCCAGCAGCTCTCGACTGGGGACCCAGTACTTC
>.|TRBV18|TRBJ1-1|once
CASSLFGDITTEAFF
TGTGCCAGCTCACTCTTTGGGGACATTACCACTGAAGCTTTCTTT
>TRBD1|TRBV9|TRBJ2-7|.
CASSEGQFAYEQYF
TGTGCCAGCAGCGAGGGACAGTTTGCCTACGAGCAGTACTTC
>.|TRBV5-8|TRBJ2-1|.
CASSPDRGVTSGAYNEQFF
TGTGCCAGCAGCCCGGACAGGGGAGTAACTAGCGGGGCCTACAATGAGCAGTTCTTC
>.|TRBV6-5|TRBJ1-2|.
CASRPTQQNGYTF
TGTGCCAGCAGACCTACCCAACAGAATGGCTACACCTTC
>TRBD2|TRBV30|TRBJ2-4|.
CAWSVTSGTVDIQYF
TGTGCCTGGAGTGTGACTAGCGGGACGGTAGACATTCAGTACTTC
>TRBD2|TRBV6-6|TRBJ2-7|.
CASSYGGSYEQYF
TGTGCCAGCAGTTACGGCGGGAGCTACGAGCAGTACTTC
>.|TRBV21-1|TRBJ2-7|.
CASSNGGSYEQYF
TGTGCCAGCAGCAACGGGGGCTCCTACGAGCAGTACTTC
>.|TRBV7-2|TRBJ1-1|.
CASSLNGGRDTEAFF
TGTGCCAGCAGCTTAAACGGGGGGCGGGACACTGAAGCTTTCTTT
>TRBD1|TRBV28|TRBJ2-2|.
CASSWDRWVNTGELFF
TGTGCCAGCAGCTGGGACAGGTGGGTGAACACCGGGGAGCTGTTTTTT
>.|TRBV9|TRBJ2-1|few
CASKEREDEQFF
TGTGCCAGCAAGGAACGTGAGGATGAGCAGTTCTTC
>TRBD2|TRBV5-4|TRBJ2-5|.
CASSDRTSGFWETQYF
TGTGCCAGCAGCGACCGGACTAGCGGTTTTTGGGAGACCCAGTACTTC
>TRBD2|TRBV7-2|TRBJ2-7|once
CASSLSGTNVPYEQYF
TGTGCCAGCAGCCTAAGCGGGACTAATGTACCCTACGAGCAGTACTTC
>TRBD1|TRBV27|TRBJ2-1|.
CASSPDRGYSYNEQFF
TGTGCCAGCAGTCCCGACAGGGGCTACTCCTACAATGAGCAGTTCTTC
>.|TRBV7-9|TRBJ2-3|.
CASSFASGGTDTQYF
TGTGCCAGCAGCTTTGCGTCAGGCGGCACAGATACGCAGTATTTT
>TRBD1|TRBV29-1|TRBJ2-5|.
CSVSGTGQETQYF
TGCAGCGTTTCCGGGACAGGCCAAGAGACCCAGTACTTC
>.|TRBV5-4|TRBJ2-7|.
CASSLRDEQYF
TGTGCCAGCAGCCTACGGGACGAGCAGTACTTC
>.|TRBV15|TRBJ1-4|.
CATSRDQSAEEEKLFF
TGTGCCACCAGCAGAGATCAATCAGCGGAGGAGGAAAAACTGTTTTTT
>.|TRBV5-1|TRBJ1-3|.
CASSLAGVVMGNTIYF
TGCGCCAGCAGCTTGGCAGGGGTAGTGATGGGAAACACCATATATTTT
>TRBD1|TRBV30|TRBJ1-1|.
CAWSVSRGDTEAFF
TGTGCCTGGAGTGTATCCAGGGGGGACACTGAAGCTTTCTTT